The source of this T cell receptor (beta chain) is a study of cytomegalovirus exposure and HLA in healthy donors (dated by TCRdb to 2016 to 2017). About the investigation overall: According to an earlier analysis of 587 of the donors, 150 million to 200 million T cells yielded some 110 million unique TCR beta sequences and roughly 280 Gb of sequence data. Approximately 300 gigabases of sequencing data and around 80 million unique TCR sequences made up an early release that covered nearly 650 HLA-typed donors. Of the roughly 410 genotyped donors, 81% were placed in the genetic ancestry cluster associated with self-reported Caucasian donors. The aim of the study was to test whether cataloging public T cell receptors could identify signatures of past pathogen exposure. Using immunosequencing, the study profiled T cell repertoires from 500 to 800 subjects and related those repertoires to cytomegalovirus serostatus. In addition to the first cohort of hundreds of subjects, a separate validation cohort of 130 or so different subjects was used. To predict cytomegalovirus infection status, the study combined high-throughput TCR immunosequencing, statistical association of individual TCRs with disease status, and machine learning. To study patterns of TCR occurrence, a later analysis re-analyzed previously published TCR beta repertoires from 600 to 750 donors and added high-resolution HLA genotyping. Rather than drawing on any new phenotypic data, the later analysis identified candidate immune exposures from TCR beta sequences and the way those sequences occurred across donors. To decide whether each TCR beta V gene segment behaved as functional or pseudogenic, an earlier analysis of several hundred of the donors relied on high-throughput TCR beta sequencing. Donor age, sex, ethnicity and CMV serostatus were compiled together with the repertoire data. In a later genetic analysis, genome-wide SNP genotypes for about 55% of the 666 donors were used, and that subset was treated as a discovery cohort. All discovery cohort repertoires had been generated using a single sequencing platform. HLA typing included class I and class II loci at four-digit resolution. The number of donors typed differed by locus, with about 629-640 for A, B, C, DRB1 and DQB1, 522 for DQA1, 600 to 610 for DPA1, and over 400 for DPB1. Four to six DR-DQ haplotypes were handled as single units for association and clustering, since linkage in the cohort was strong. Across roughly 420 genotyped donors of the cohort, an average of about 240,000 unique TCR beta nucleotide sequences per donor were sequenced, and roughly a sixth of those sequences were non-productive. Results the study describes overall, beyond this receptor: When HLA alleles, especially DR and DQ, strongly co-occurred, attributing TCR associations to individual alleles was difficult. V-gene and J-gene trimming of TCR beta chains was associated with a missense DCLRE1C variant in a later genetic analysis, and the association was replicated in an independent cohort. The classifier was reported to diagnose cytomegalovirus status with high specificity and sensitivity in both the original cohort and the validation cohort. Three of the identified cytomegalovirus-associated TCR beta chains were confirmed in vitro to be specific for cytomegalovirus antigens. Compared with the 666-donor mean, donors in an Asian-associated ancestry cluster had fewer N-insertions in productive TCRs, according to a later genetic analysis. An earlier analysis of approximately 540 of the donors showed that most TCR beta V segments appeared in productive rearrangements either about 87% or about 30% of the time, which broadly matched IMGT annotations. A later analysis reported that several top co-occurrence clusters appeared linked to parvovirus B19, influenza, CMV and Epstein-Barr virus. A further reported finding was that TCR beta sequences accurately predicted the HLA-A and HLA-B alleles for most subjects in the first cohort. Most TCR sequences were seen in very few donors, while some public TCRs were found in many individuals. Linkage disequilibrium might explain the correlated functional status among segregating V segments, but an unknown experimental factor could not be excluded. It was suggested by the authors that the approach could potentially be generalized to other disease states and immunological phenotypes. At a false discovery rate of 0.05, a later analysis linked 15,000 to 20,000 TCR beta sequences to specific HLA alleles. The only immune exposure information available for the cohort was CMV serostatus. A cluster of highly shared sequence variants was judged likely to be a technical artifact of the sequencing pipeline. HLA typing was unavailable for some donors at each locus, so association tests used only the typed subset. Because counts were too low, about 18 rarely observed V segments, including chromosome 9 orphons, were left out of the earlier analysis of some 640 of the donors. The 87-base-pair reads could not distinguish some IMGT-functional V segments, including TRBV6-2 and TRBV6-3, so those segments were excluded. In the study, about 150 TCR beta chains were listed as associated with cytomegalovirus. According to a later analysis, most CMV-associated TCR beta chains appeared to be HLA-restricted, and the HLA associations seemed to be driven largely by CMV exposure. In a later analysis, TCR association rates were found to vary across HLA loci, with the most associated TCRs seen for DRB1 alleles and the fewest for HLA-C alleles. A later analysis found that HLA-associated TCR beta chains were more clonally expanded and had lower generation probabilities than equally common non-associated chains. This cohort had only TCR beta chains sequenced, and the lack of alpha or paired-chain data limited which features could be detected. Sequencing depth was assumed to be roughly uniform across donors in the presence/absence analyses, though that assumption may not hold.

As for this clone: Its antigen target is currently unknown. Base quality data are lacking; no much larger clone is found one base away.

Library method: the immunoSEQ multiplex PCR assay. The multiplex PCR relied on a mix of 60 forward primers for TCR Vbeta segments and 13 reverse primers for TCR Jbeta segments. A multiplex PCR assay on genomic DNA amplified the CDR3 region of rearranged TCR beta genes. On the Illumina HiSeq System, the amplified TCR beta libraries were sequenced as 87-base-pair reads. Per the original workflow: In a later analysis, roughly 80 million unique TCR beta chains were counted across the 500 to 700 repertoires, and roughly 11 million of these chains were shared by at least two donors. To remove PCR and sequencing errors, raw reads were error-corrected and collapsed into unique sequences using a nearest-neighbor algorithm that merged closely related sequences. CDR3 sequences were aligned to IMGT reference sequences to assign V, D and J gene segments. For a sequence to be retained, at least a six-nucleotide match to both a V gene segment and a J gene segment was required. Rearrangements were classified as productive when the CDR3 lacked stop codons and remained in frame with V and J, and all other rearrangements were classified as non-productive. Following IMGT convention, CDR3 was defined as the stretch from the second conserved V-encoded cysteine up to the conserved J-encoded phenylalanine. In an earlier analysis of roughly 580 of the donors, sequences lacking an unambiguous match to a single V gene segment were excluded. In an earlier analysis of 450 to 700 of the donors, V segments were called functional above 56.7% productive rearrangements and were called segregating when the between-donor standard deviation exceeded 5%. A statistical classification framework was built to diagnose cytomegalovirus status from the catalog of TCR beta chain sequences. A later analysis assigned V and J genes by comparing TCR nucleotide sequences with IMGT/GENE-DB human TR gene sequences. A later analysis assigned CDR3 sequences and most-parsimonious VDJ recombination scenarios with the TCRdist pipeline. In a later analysis, each TCR beta chain was defined by its CDR3 amino acid sequence together with its V-gene family, and reads lacking a unique V-gene family were excluded. To address suspected cross-contamination and a sequencing artifact, a later analysis removed roughly 580 highly shared, low-generation-probability nucleotide sequences. A later analysis calculated a clonal expansion index for each public chain from normalized within-repertoire ranks of inferred template counts. In a later analysis, generation probabilities were computed with a VDJ recombination model fitted to out-of-frame rearrangements, and the resulting probabilities were checked against IGoR. In a later analysis, hypergeometric tests were used to score TCR-TCR, TCR-HLA and TCR-CMV co-occurrence, with a repertoire-size bias correction applied to TCR pairs. A later analysis estimated false discovery rates by permuting HLA or CMV assignments 20 times. A later analysis grouped co-occurring TCRs with DBSCAN, adding TCRdist sequence similarity when clustering within HLA-allele-positive subsets. Co-occurrence clustering excluded repertoires with fewer than 30,000 or more than 120,000 public chains, plus five with anomalous nucleotide sharing. The clones in this table, taken by TCRdb from immuneACCESS, are in-frame only. Not every clone is retained; where verified, under half of the shortfall comes from an unresolved V gene, and the cause of the rest is unknown. The DNA was the basis for D and trimming; V, J and clone size are from that table. Within this sample are some 120,000 clones, with around 68% of them counted one time only. Approximately 3.8% of the sample belongs to the ten largest clones.

Per the germline V gene (reference sequence), GTSNPN is the CDR1 and SVGIG is the CDR2. The trim is 0 bases for V and 3 bases for J, with a gap of 8 bases between the germline ends. The CDR3 numbers 13 residues from cysteine through phenylalanine. Only the CDR3 region is kept as DNA, spanning 39 bases read in frame from base 1. The cohort consisted of 600 to 750 healthy bone marrow donors. At the time of sampling, every cohort member was nominally healthy, though immune exposures that went unrecorded were likely present. The donor was CMV seropositive and was included in the group of approximately 310 seropositive cohort members. Each donor provided a peripheral blood sample, and peripheral blood mononuclear cells were used for TCR beta sequencing. The Qiagen DNeasy Blood Extraction Kit was used to extract genomic DNA from the blood cell samples.

Rearrangement joined TRBV30 to TRBJ1-2, with the D segment identity uncertain. Sequenced sample: PBMCs. This sequence originates from a man between 35 and 55 years old in good health and CMV-seropositive. The DNA sequence is TGTGCCTGGAGTGTGTCAGACTACTATGGCTACACCTTC. The resulting protein is CAWSVSDYYGYTF.